This entry lists 27 T cell receptor beta chains sequenced from one sample in a study of Ad26.COV2.S vaccination and SARS-CoV-2 variants. Treatment defined: roughly 20 received Ad26.COV2.S at low or high dose, single or two shots; 5 received placebo; per-sample allocation not given. Vaccine and placebo recipients were sampled on day 63 after the first injection. Generated by immunoSEQ multiplex PCR, the TCRdb table keeps only in-frame clones and is missing some. In the table there are about half a million clones, roughly 87% of which are singletons. The sequencing here drew on peripheral blood, taken in a trial of Ad26.COV2.S vaccine versus placebo. Receptors were obtained from a person aged 18 to 65 who received the Ad26.COV2.S COVID-19 vaccine or a placebo.

This rearrangement joins TRBV29-1 to TRBJ1-1; 8 positions match TRBD1. V gave up 4 bases and J gave up 4 bases; unmatched junction bases: 8. In germline, CDR1 is SQVTM, CDR2 ANQGSEA. The CDR3 covers 14 residues. CDR3: CSVGQGAIGTEAFF. The DNA of the CDR3 is TGCAGCGTTGGGCAGGGGGCAATAGGCACTGAAGCTTTCTTT. Full variable domain (rest looked up from reference TRBV29-1 and TRBJ1-1): SAVISQKPSRDICQRGTSLTIQCQVDSQVTMMFWYRQQPGQSLTLIATANQGSEATYESGFVIDKFPISRPNLTFSTLTVSNMSPEDSSIYLCSVGQGAIGTEAFFGQGTRLTVV.

This rearrangement joins TRBV7-9 to TRBJ2-1; 8 nucleotides align to TRBD2. CDR1 SEHNR and CDR2 FQNEAQ come from the germline V gene (reference sequence). The CDR3 extends over 16 amino acids. V lost 2 bases and J lost 3; bases outside the gene matches: 6. Written as DNA, the CDR3 is TGTGCCAGCAGCTTATGGGTCGGGAGGGGCTACAATGAGCAGTTCTTC. This codes for CASSLWVGRGYNEQFF.

In this sample, this clone turned up once. The chain recombines TRBV5-1 with TRBJ2-6; D remains unclear. V was trimmed by 3 bases and J by 1 base, leaving 8 bases between them. This CDR3 contains 15 residues. The V gene's germline CDR1 is SGHRS and CDR2 YFSETQ. CDR3 in DNA: TGCGCCAGCAGCTACGTAGATTCTGGGGCCAACGTCCTGACTTTC. This codes for CASSYVDSGANVLTF.

The sample holds one count of this clone. This sequence joins TRBV30 and TRBJ1-2; tentative D call: TRBD1 (5 bases). Germline CDR1 and CDR2: GTSNPN and SVGIG (reference sequence). Trimming shortened V by 5 bases and J by 2 bases, and 9 bases separated the two germline ends. This CDR3 has 12 residues. The DNA for the CDR3 is TGTGCCTGGCGGGACCGCAACTATGGCTACACCTTC. Protein sequence: CAWRDRNYGYTF.

The chain carries TRBV5-1 and TRBJ1-1; a weak D match, TRBD1 (6 bases). Germline loops: CDR1 SGHRS, CDR2 YFSETQ. CDR3 length equals 14 residues. V shed 4 bases and J shed 6 bases, with 16 bases lying between them. The CDR3 sequence is CASSPGGRESEAFF. The CDR3 bases are TGCGCCAGCAGCCCGGGGGGCAGGGAATCTGAAGCTTTCTTT.

The V gene is TRBV29-1, the J gene TRBJ1-1; D is ambiguous. CDR1 is SQVTM, CDR2 ANQGSEA, per germline. The CDR3 is made up of 13 amino acids. Trimming pared 1 base from V and 1 base from J, leaving 7 bases between. CDR3 loop: CSVEGRQNTEAFF. The CDR3 nucleotides are TGCAGCGTTGAAGGGCGCCAGAACACTGAAGCTTTCTTT.

This chain links TRBV30 with TRBJ2-6, with 7 bases fitting TRBD1. The trim removed 3 bases at V and 4 bases at J, leaving 3 bases unmatched. CDR1 GTSNPN and CDR2 SVGIG come from the germline V gene (reference sequence). The CDR3 loop spans 14 amino acids. The CDR3 DNA reads as TGTGCCTGGAGCGAGGGGGCGGGGGCCAACGTCCTGACTTTC. Amino acid sequence: CAWSEGAGANVLTF.

The chain couples TRBV15 to TRBJ1-1; 7 bases line up with TRBD1. V gave up 0 bases and J gave up 7 bases; unmatched junction bases: 11. The germline V gene encodes CDR1 LNHNV and CDR2 YYDKDF (reference sequence). The CDR3 has 16 amino acids. This chain's CDR3 is CATSRDPGGTAIEAFF. The DNA for the CDR3 is TGTGCCACCAGCAGAGATCCGGGGGGGACAGCCATTGAAGCTTTCTTT.

V gene TRBV7-9 combines with J gene TRBJ1-6; D is ambiguous. Trimming shortened V by 5 bases and J by 7 bases, and 12 bases separated the two germline ends. The CDR3 loop spans 14 amino acids. Germline values: CDR1 SEHNR, CDR2 FQNEAQ (reference sequence). CDR3 DNA sequence: TGTGCCAGCAGCCCTCAGGAGAGGAATTCACCCCTCCACTTT. Encoded protein: CASSPQERNSPLHF.

The rearrangement uses TRBV2 and TRBJ2-1; 7 bases are shared with TRBD2. The V and J ends lost 4 bases and 8 bases, in that order; junction bases with no gene match: 11. Germline values: CDR1 SNHLY, CDR2 FYNNEI. The CDR3 contains 15 residues. The CDR3 DNA is TGTGCCAGCAGTGGAGGGACTACCCTCGGGGATGAGCAGTTCTTC. This sequence encodes CASSGGTTLGDEQFF.

V and J are TRBV28 and TRBJ1-5, with a tentative D call TRBD1 (5 bases). CDR1 is MDHEN and CDR2 is SYDVKM in the germline V gene. Deletions cut 3 bases from V and 3 bases from J, with 12 bases between. CDR3 size: 15 residues. The CDR3 sequence: CASSLGRGTNQPQHF. The CDR3 coding sequence is TGTGCCAGCAGTTTGGGACGGGGAACCAATCAGCCCCAGCATTTT.

The rearrangement joins TRBV5-5 to TRBJ2-1; TRBD2 matches at 10 bases. The CDR3 has 17 residues. Losses at the gene ends were 2 bases for V and 7 bases for J; bases not matched to a gene: 12. Germline loops: CDR1 SGHKS, CDR2 YYEKEE (reference sequence). For the CDR3, the DNA is TGTGCCAGCAGCTTAGGGCTAGCGGGAGTCGGGTGGAATGAGCAGTTCTTC. This translates into CASSLGLAGVGWNEQFF.

The J gene is TRBJ2-2, the V gene TRBV7-6; D is possibly TRBD1 (5 bases). The CDR3 is 16 amino acids. Germline V lookup: CDR1 SGHVS, CDR2 FNYEAQ. The germline V and J ends were trimmed by 2 bases and 0 bases, with 10 bases remaining between them. CDR3 residues: CASSLWGKPNTGELFF. As DNA, the CDR3 is TGTGCCAGCAGCTTATGGGGCAAACCGAACACCGGGGAGCTGTTTTTT.

In this sample, this clone turned up a few times. The V gene is TRBV3-1 (or the pseudogene TRBV3-2), the J gene TRBJ1-2; D not certain. The CDR3 totals 16 residues. The germline CDR1 and CDR2 sequences are LGHDT and YNNKEL (reference sequence). The V end lost 6 bases, the J end lost 0 bases, and 17 bases lay between the germline ends. The CDR3 reads CASRHGVGKTNYGYTF. The CDR3 DNA is TGTGCCAGCAGACACGGGGTGGGGAAAACTAACTATGGCTACACCTTC.

This clone was observed a single time. This rearrangement joins TRBV5-1 to TRBJ2-5; 11 bases line up with TRBD2. The ends lost 5 bases at V and 4 bases at J; junction bases unmatched: 16. Germline values: CDR1 SGHRS, CDR2 YFSETQ. The CDR3 has 18 residues. The CDR3 nucleotides read TGCGCCAGCAGTCACGATCCGGGACTAGCGGATCGTGGAGAGACCCAGTACTTC. It specifies CASSHDPGLADRGETQYF.

This chain joins TRBV6-1 and TRBJ1-4; D is ambiguous. This CDR3 is 16 amino acids long. Trimming removed 2 bases at V and 0 bases at J, with 10 bases between. Per the germline V gene, CDR1 is MNHNS and CDR2 is SASEGT. The CDR3 region is CASSESVFTTNEKLFF. In DNA form, the CDR3 reads TGTGCCAGCAGTGAATCTGTTTTTACAACTAATGAAAAACTGTTTTTT.

V and J are TRBV6-9 and TRBJ1-3; tentative D call: TRBD1 (5 bases). V was shortened by 6 bases and J by 0 bases, with 21 bases between the two germline ends. The CDR3 loop spans 18 amino acids. The V gene's germline CDR1 is MNHGY and CDR2 SVAAGI. CDR3 loop: CASSPPGPEVYSGNTIYF. In DNA form, the CDR3 reads TGTGCCAGCAGCCCCCCGGGACCAGAGGTTTACTCTGGAAACACCATATATTTT.

DNA of the CDR3: TGTGCCATCAGGGACAGGGGGTATTCACCCCTCCACTTT. Translation: CAIRDRGYSPLHF. The chain couples TRBV10-3 to TRBJ1-6, with 10 bases aligning to TRBD1. The CDR3 totals 13 residues. V lost 6 bases, J lost 8 bases, and 1 base stayed unmatched. CDR1 ENHRY and CDR2 SYGVKD come from the germline V gene.

The chain recombines TRBV18 with TRBJ2-7, with 13 bases identical to TRBD2. The junction had 2 bases not matched to a gene; V was cut back by 0 bases and J by 0 bases. The CDR3 is made up of 17 amino acids. Germline assignment: CDR1 KGHSH and CDR2 LQKENI. The CDR3 DNA is TGTGCCAGCTCACCACCGGGACTAGCGGGGCCCTCCTACGAGCAGTACTTC. Translating gives CASSPPGLAGPSYEQYF.

The chain combines TRBV18 with TRBJ2-1; 8 nucleotides agree with TRBD1. V shed 3 bases and J 2 bases; nucleotides not matched to a gene: 3. Germline V gene sequence: CDR1 KGHSH, CDR2 LQKENI. This CDR3 contains 15 residues. The CDR3 region is CASSPDRGAYNEQFF. The CDR3, as DNA: TGTGCCAGCTCACCCGACAGGGGAGCCTACAATGAGCAGTTCTTC.

This chain connects TRBV7-9 to TRBJ2-5, with D possibly matching TRBD1 (6 bases). This CDR3 contains 16 residues. Germline CDR1 and CDR2: SEHNR and FQNEAQ (reference sequence). The V end was cut by 1 base, the J end by 1 base, with 13 bases between. Here the CDR3 reads CASSLGLRGSQETQYF. In DNA form, the CDR3 reads TGTGCCAGCAGCTTAGGGTTGAGGGGGTCCCAAGAGACCCAGTACTTC.

The genes are TRBV20-1 and TRBJ1-2; 7 bases are a match to TRBD1. Germline CDR1 and CDR2: DFQATT and SNEGSKA (reference sequence). V shed 6 bases, J shed 7 bases, and the junction held 8 bases outside the gene matches. The CDR3 contains 12 residues. CDR3 in amino acids: CSASTGAVGYTF. CDR3 DNA sequence: TGCAGTGCCAGTACAGGGGCGGTTGGCTACACCTTC.

The chain carries TRBV3-1 (or the pseudogene TRBV3-2) and TRBJ1-2; unclear D gene. Germline V lookup: CDR1 LGHDT, CDR2 YNNKEL (reference sequence). Between the trimmed V and J ends, which lost 0 bases and 1 base, there was a span of 6 bases. This CDR3 comprises 14 residues. CDR3 protein: CASSQEDGNYGYTF. For the CDR3, the DNA is TGTGCCAGCAGCCAAGAAGACGGTAACTATGGCTACACCTTC.

Regarding this clone: The same CDR3 can be traced to other DNA sequences in this sample. V is TRBV5-1 and J is TRBJ1-1; 7 nucleotides agree with TRBD1. The CDR3 contains 15 residues. V was pared by 3 bases and J by 0 bases, with 5 bases of the junction left unmatched. Looked up from germline, CDR1 is SGHRS and CDR2 is YFSETQ. DNA of the CDR3: TGCGCCAGCAGCTGGGGGACAGCTATGAACACTGAAGCTTTCTTT. It codes for CASSWGTAMNTEAFF.

CDR3 sequence reads: CAWSAGMDRGLSPQHF. The CDR3 DNA sequence: TGTGCCTGGAGTGCCGGTATGGACAGGGGACTTTCGCCCCAGCATTTT. V gene TRBV30 combines with J gene TRBJ1-5; 9 bases are a match to TRBD1. The CDR3 has 16 amino acids. CDR1 and CDR2 (germline): GTSNPN, SVGIG (reference sequence). V lost 1 base and J lost 9; bases outside the gene matches: 13.

V and J are TRBV28 and TRBJ1-3, with D perhaps TRBD1 (5 bases). Germline V gives CDR1 MDHEN, CDR2 SYDVKM. The V end was cut by 2 bases, the J end by 7 bases, with 12 bases between. CDR3 size: 14 residues. The CDR3 DNA sequence: TGTGCCAGCAGTTTACAGGCAGGGCGGAACACCATATATTTT. Its protein product is CASSLQAGRNTIYF. The variable domain in full, with the rest retrieved from reference TRBV28 and TRBJ1-3, is DVKVTQSSRYLVKRTGEKVFLECVQDMDHENMFWYRQDPGLGLRLIYFSYDVKMKEKGDIPEGYSVSREKKERFSLILESASTNQTSMYLCASSLQAGRNTIYFGEGSWLTVV.

The J gene is TRBJ1-6, the V gene TRBV2, with D possibly matching TRBD1 (6 bases). The germline CDR1 and CDR2 sequences are SNHLY and FYNNEI. The CDR3 covers 15 residues. Trimming pared 8 bases from V and 8 bases from J, leaving 19 bases between. The CDR3 loop reads CASGQQGGLDSPLHF. The DNA of the CDR3 is TGTGCCAGCGGACAACAGGGAGGTTTGGATTCACCCCTCCACTTT.